Below are 23 T cell receptor beta chains sequenced from a single sample in a study of identifying expanded T cells in peripheral blood. The assay was immunoSEQ multiplex PCR, and TCRdb's table has in-frame clones only and misses some. This table holds roughly 130,000 clones, around nine tenths found once. Sequenced: blood. These receptors came from a person between 18 and 75 years old in good health.

This chain uses TRBV5-1 with TRBJ2-5; TRBD2 agrees at 8 bases. Trimming at V came to 2 bases and at J to 3 bases, leaving 3 bases not matched to a gene. The CDR3 is 14 residues long. The germline V gene encodes CDR1 SGHRS and CDR2 YFSETQ. CDR3 amino acids: CASSFVGREETQYF. The DNA of the CDR3 is TGCGCCAGCAGCTTCGTCGGGAGGGAAGAGACCCAGTACTTC.

The chain recombines TRBV7-3 with TRBJ1-2; 9 bases align to TRBD1. Germline CDR1 and CDR2: SGHTA and FQGTGA. The V segment lost 3 bases and the J segment 8 bases; nucleotides outside the gene matches: 4. The CDR3 is 13 amino acids. CDR3 DNA: TGTGCCAGCAGCTTTGACAGGGGGGACGGCTACACCTTC. It specifies CASSFDRGDGYTF.

The genes are TRBV29-1 and TRBJ2-5, with D tentatively TRBD2 (6 bases). CDR3 length: 15 residues. The ends were cut back, 6 bases at V and 1 base at J, with 18 bases in the middle. CDR1 SQVTM and CDR2 ANQGSEA come from the germline V gene. As DNA, the CDR3 is TGCAGCGTGGGACTTACGTCGGGAGCCCAAGAGACCCAGTACTTC. It encodes CSVGLTSGAQETQYF.

This rearrangement joins TRBV5-1 to TRBJ2-2; a possible D gene is TRBD1 (6 bases). Germline values: CDR1 SGHRS, CDR2 YFSETQ. Trimming left V 7 bases short and J 3 bases short, with 16 bases between. This CDR3 spans 15 amino acids. The CDR3 here is CASFRGTIDTGELFF. The DNA for the CDR3 is TGCGCCAGCTTTAGGGGGACAATCGACACCGGGGAGCTGTTTTTT.

This clone was observed many times. This chain joins TRBV7-6 and TRBJ2-1; 9 bases are a match to TRBD2. Germline V lookup: CDR1 SGHVS, CDR2 FNYEAQ. The CDR3 contains 15 residues. V dropped 3 bases and J dropped 2; count of bases not matched to a gene: 2. The CDR3 loop reads CASSLASGAYNEQFF. The CDR3 DNA reads as TGTGCCAGCAGCTTGGCTAGCGGGGCCTACAATGAGCAGTTCTTC.

V is TRBV18 and J is TRBJ1-2, with 8 bases aligning to TRBD1. Trimming took 5 bases from V and 3 from J; bases not matched to a gene: 5. Per the germline V gene, CDR1 is KGHSH and CDR2 is LQKENI. This CDR3 comprises 14 residues. The CDR3 loop is CASSFDRGDYGYTF. In nucleotides, the CDR3 is TGTGCCAGCTCATTCGACAGGGGAGACTATGGCTACACCTTC. Complete variable domain (other parts from reference TRBV18 and TRBJ1-2): NAGVMQNPRHLVRRRGQEARLRCSPMKGHSHVYWYRQLPEEGLKFMVYLQKENIIDESGMPKERFSAEFPKEGPSILRIQQVVRGDSAAYFCASSFDRGDYGYTFGSGTRLTVV.

V is TRBV5-1 and J is TRBJ2-1, with TRBD1 identical over 9 bases. Trimming at V came to 4 bases and at J to 4 bases, leaving 6 bases not matched to a gene. Looked up from germline, CDR1 is SGHRS and CDR2 is YFSETQ. The CDR3 loop spans 15 amino acids. CDR3 in DNA: TGCGCCAGCAGCGAGGGACAGGGCCATTACAATGAGCAGTTCTTC. This codes for CASSEGQGHYNEQFF. Filled out from reference TRBV5-1 and TRBJ2-1, the complete variable domain reads KAGVTQTPRYLIKTRGQQVTLSCSPISGHRSVSWYQQTPGQGLQFLFEYFSETQRNKGNFPGRFSGRQFSNSRSEMNVSTLELGDSALYLCASSEGQGHYNEQFFGPGTRLTVL.

This rearrangement joins TRBV10-3 to TRBJ1-2, with 7 bases fitting TRBD1. Looked up from germline, CDR1 is ENHRY and CDR2 is SYGVKD. J was trimmed by 6 bases and V by 2 bases; bases with no gene match: 3. CDR3 length equals 13 residues. In DNA form, the CDR3 reads TGTGCCATCAGTGAGACAGGGGACAATGGCTACACCTTC. It codes for CAISETGDNGYTF.

The CDR3 DNA reads as TGTGCCAGCAGCGGCCCGGGACAGGCCCTCTCTAATGAAAAACTGTTTTTT. Its protein product is CASSGPGQALSNEKLFF. The gene calls are TRBV7-2 and TRBJ1-4; 8 nucleotides align to TRBD1. Trimming cost V 5 bases and J 3 bases; bases outside gene matches: 11. The CDR3 totals 17 residues. Germline lookup yields CDR1 SGHTA and CDR2 FQGNSA.

The V call is TRBV27, the J call TRBJ1-3, with D uncertain. Germline lookup yields CDR1 MNHEY and CDR2 SMNVEV (reference sequence). This CDR3 contains 15 residues. Trimming shortened V by 4 bases and J by 2 bases, and 12 bases separated the two germline ends. This CDR3 reads CASSSRRQAGNTIYF. CDR3 coding DNA: TGTGCCAGCAGTTCACGACGGCAGGCTGGAAACACCATATATTTT.

The chain is built from TRBV30 and TRBJ1-2, with a tentative D call TRBD1 (5 bases). Trimming removed 5 bases from V and 4 bases from J, with 11 bases in between. The CDR3 runs 12 residues. CDR1 GTSNPN and CDR2 SVGIG come from the germline V gene (reference sequence). The CDR3, as DNA: TGTGCCTGGGTCACGACAGCCTATGGCTACACCTTC. It is translated as CAWVTTAYGYTF.

This chain links TRBV6-5 with TRBJ2-1; 11 nucleotides line up with TRBD2. The germline V gene encodes CDR1 MNHEY and CDR2 SVGAGI. With 7 bases clipped from V and 9 bases from J, the junction kept 5 bases outside the gene matches. The CDR3 loop spans 13 amino acids. The CDR3 loop reads CASTGLAGGEQFF. The CDR3 DNA reads TGTGCCAGCACCGGACTAGCGGGCGGTGAGCAGTTCTTC.

This clone was counted a single time. The chain is built from TRBV19 and TRBJ2-5; 7 bases match TRBD1. Germline V gene sequence: CDR1 LNHDA, CDR2 SQIVND (reference sequence). CDR3 length: 13 residues. The V and J ends lost 6 bases and 5 bases, in that order; junction bases with no gene match: 6. The CDR3 loop reads CASRDRADETQYF. Written as DNA, the CDR3 is TGTGCCAGTAGAGACAGGGCGGACGAGACCCAGTACTTC.

The V call is TRBV6-5, the J call TRBJ1-4, with a possible D match to TRBD1 (5 bases). Germline CDR1 MNHEY, CDR2 SVGAGI. This CDR3 has 12 amino acids. The chain's CDR3 is CASRGGGEKLFF. The CDR3 region has the DNA TGTGCTAGTCGGGGGGGTGGCGAAAAACTGTTTTTT.

V gene TRBV2 combines with J gene TRBJ2-2; 10 nucleotides align to TRBD1. The CDR3 spans 20 residues. With 6 bases clipped from V and 1 base from J, the junction kept 17 bases outside the gene matches. Germline V CDR1 and CDR2: SNHLY, FYNNEI. The CDR3 DNA reads TGTGCCAGCAGGTCTCCATCCGGGACAGGGGAATCGTGGAACACCGGGGAGCTGTTTTTT. Amino acids: CASRSPSGTGESWNTGELFF.

This chain uses TRBV19 with TRBJ1-5; D is undetermined. The CDR3 contains 15 residues. Trimming stripped 4 bases from V and 3 bases from J, with 13 bases between. Germline CDR1 and CDR2: LNHDA and SQIVND (reference sequence). CDR3: CASSKDGDSNQPQHF. For the CDR3, the DNA is TGTGCCAGTAGTAAGGACGGGGATTCCAATCAGCCCCAGCATTTT.

J is TRBJ1-1 and V is TRBV5-1; a weak D match, TRBD1 (6 bases). Trimming pared 0 bases from V and 5 bases from J, leaving 11 bases between. Germline V gene sequence: CDR1 SGHRS, CDR2 YFSETQ. The CDR3 has 14 residues. The CDR3 is CASSLAGGETEAFF. DNA of the CDR3: TGCGCCAGCAGCTTGGCGGGGGGCGAAACTGAAGCTTTCTTT.

The chain combines TRBV6-6 with TRBJ1-1; maybe TRBD1 (5 bases). CDR1 is MNHNY, CDR2 SVGAGI, per germline (reference sequence). The V end was cut by 7 bases, the J end by 4 bases, with 16 bases between. CDR3 size: 14 residues. The CDR3 loop is CASTRRQGATEAFF. CDR3 coding DNA: TGTGCCAGCACCAGGCGGCAGGGAGCCACTGAAGCTTTCTTT.

This clone was seen only a few times. This chain uses TRBV7-2 with TRBJ2-7; D gene unclear. Germline CDR1 and CDR2: SGHTA and FQGNSA. The V end lost 3 bases, the J end lost 2 bases, and 11 bases lay between the germline ends. The length of the CDR3 is 14 residues. CDR3 protein: CASSLSVLAYEQYF. The CDR3 coding sequence is TGTGCCAGCAGCTTGTCGGTGCTCGCCTACGAGCAGTACTTC.

The J gene is TRBJ2-2, the V gene TRBV7-9, with 7 bases that match TRBD1. The CDR3 has 14 residues. V lost 6 bases and J lost 4; bases outside the gene matches: 5. Germline V gene lookup returns CDR1 SEHNR and CDR2 FQNEAQ (reference sequence). The CDR3 loop is CASREQGSTGELFF. The CDR3 DNA reads as TGTGCCAGCAGGGAACAGGGGTCCACCGGGGAGCTGTTTTTT.

This sequence joins TRBV28 and TRBJ1-4; 8 nucleotides match TRBD1. The CDR3 consists of 15 residues. V shed 5 bases and J 3 bases; nucleotides not matched to a gene: 5. Per the germline V gene, CDR1 is MDHEN and CDR2 is SYDVKM. The CDR3 bases are TGTGCCAGCAGTATAGACAGGGGTCCTAATGAAAAACTGTTTTTT. Residues: CASSIDRGPNEKLFF. Drawing the rest from reference TRBV28 and TRBJ1-4, the complete variable domain is DVKVTQSSRYLVKRTGEKVFLECVQDMDHENMFWYRQDPGLGLRLIYFSYDVKMKEKGDIPEGYSVSREKKERFSLILESASTNQTSMYLCASSIDRGPNEKLFFGSGTQLSVL.

This CDR3 is CASSRPGWGDKRTQYF. DNA for the CDR3: TGTGCCAGCAGCCGCCCGGGTTGGGGGGATAAGAGAACCCAGTACTTC. The rearrangement joins TRBV5-6 to TRBJ2-5, with D possibly being TRBD2 (6 bases). This CDR3 comprises 16 residues. V was trimmed by 4 bases and J by 8 bases, leaving 24 bases between them. The germline CDR1 and CDR2 sequences are SGHDT and YYEEEE.

This clone appeared a single time. The chain is built from TRBV5-6 and TRBJ1-3, with a weak D call TRBD1 (5 bases). CDR1 is SGHDT and CDR2 is YYEEEE in the germline V gene. The CDR3 sequence is 18 residues long. The V and J ends lost 1 base and 4 bases respectively, with 21 bases between them. The chain's CDR3 is CASSLRSGTGVGGNTIYF. Written as DNA, the CDR3 is TGTGCCAGCAGCTTGAGGTCTGGGACCGGGGTAGGAGGAAACACCATATATTTT.